Each of the 6 T cell receptor beta chains below was sequenced from the same sample in a study of post-analysis software for immune sequencing data. The study, taken as a whole, reports: Compared with controls, patients had more of about 5 TRBV segments, including TRBV5-6, TRBV5-1 and TRBV20-1.

The antigens for these receptors are not known. The TCR beta cDNA libraries carried unique molecular identifiers. TCRdb analysed the PCR reads with MiXCR anew, one entry per CDR3 protein. The repertoire has 750,000 to 950,000 distinct CDR3 sequences, roughly 50% of them found once; the top ten carry roughly 4.4%. Material: blood. Source of these receptors: a girl under 18 with multiple sclerosis.

The rearrangement links TRBV10-2 to TRBJ1-5; 7 bases match TRBD1. The CDR3 covers 16 residues. Germline CDR1 is WSHSY and CDR2 is SAAADI. J gave up 2 bases and V 3 bases, and 7 bases lay outside the gene matches. CDR3 sequence: CASSDSTGIRNQPQHF. CDR3 DNA sequence: TGCGCCAGCAGTGACTCGACAGGGATACGCAATCAGCCCCAGCATTTT.

This clonotype was recorded only once. V usage is TRBV4-1 and J usage is TRBJ2-5, with a possible D match to TRBD2 (6 bases). V gave up 0 bases and J gave up 7 bases, with 15 bases separating them. This CDR3 is 15 amino acids long. The germline CDR1 and CDR2 sequences are MGHRA and YSYEKL. CDR3 bases: TGCGCCAGCAGCCAAGATAAGCGGGCCCCTCTGACCCAGTACTTC. As protein: CASSQDKRAPLTQYF.

The chain couples TRBV6-5 to TRBJ2-4; D is unclear. The DNA end is a closer match to TRBJ2-7, so the J assignment may be wrong. The CDR3 runs 15 residues. CDR1 is MNHEY and CDR2 is SVGAGI in the germline V gene. Written as DNA, the CDR3 is TGTGCCAGCAGTTACTCCCCGGAAAGCTCCTACGAGCAGTACTTC. It yields the protein CASSYSPESSYEQYF.

V gene TRBV29-1 combines with J gene TRBJ1-6; D remains unclear. The V end was cut by 6 bases, the J end by 4 bases, with 13 bases between. The CDR3 extends over 14 amino acids. Germline V gene lookup returns CDR1 SQVTM and CDR2 ANQGSEA. The CDR3: CSVHLGDYNSPLHF. In DNA, the CDR3 is TGCAGCGTCCACCTGGGAGATTATAATTCACCCCTCCACTTT.

This clonotype was counted only a few times. The chain uses TRBV6-4 and TRBJ2-3; 10 bases match TRBD2. The CDR3 runs to 15 residues. Germline CDR1 MRHNA, CDR2 SNTAGT. The J segment lost 1 base and the V segment lost 2 bases, leaving 0 bases of the junction unmatched. CDR3 loop: CASSDGTSGTDTQYF. The CDR3 nucleotides read TGTGCCAGCAGTGACGGGACTAGCGGCACAGATACGCAGTATTTT.

This clonotype has only a few counts. The rearrangement joins TRBV5-1 to TRBJ1-6, with 8 bases identical to TRBD1. V shed 4 bases, J shed 5 bases, and the junction held 5 bases outside the gene matches. CDR1 and CDR2 (germline): SGHRS, YFSETQ. The CDR3 spans 15 residues. The CDR3 bases are TGCGCCAGCAGCCGCTGGACAGGGAATAATTCACCCCTCCACTTT. Amino acid sequence: CASSRWTGNNSPLHF.